Below, one T cell receptor (beta chain) is given with its context. TCRdb's copy holds only in-frame clones and misses some; the assay was immunoSEQ multiplex PCR. The sample holds some 60,000 clones, around 90% seen once. The sample comes from a study of T cell changes during pregnancy in multiple sclerosis. In germline, CDR1 is SGHRS, CDR2 YFSETQ. The CDR3 is 16 amino acids. The ends were cut back, 1 base at V and 0 bases at J, with 10 bases in the middle. This TCR derives from a female donor in good health, enrolled as a control in a pregnancy study. V gene TRBV5-1 combines with J gene TRBJ2-2, with no clear D. This material consisted of peripheral blood, taken in the third trimester of pregnancy. The CDR3 region has the DNA TGCGCCAGCAGCTTGAAGCAAGCGACGAACACCGGGGAGCTGTTTTTT. Its protein is CASSLKQATNTGELFF.